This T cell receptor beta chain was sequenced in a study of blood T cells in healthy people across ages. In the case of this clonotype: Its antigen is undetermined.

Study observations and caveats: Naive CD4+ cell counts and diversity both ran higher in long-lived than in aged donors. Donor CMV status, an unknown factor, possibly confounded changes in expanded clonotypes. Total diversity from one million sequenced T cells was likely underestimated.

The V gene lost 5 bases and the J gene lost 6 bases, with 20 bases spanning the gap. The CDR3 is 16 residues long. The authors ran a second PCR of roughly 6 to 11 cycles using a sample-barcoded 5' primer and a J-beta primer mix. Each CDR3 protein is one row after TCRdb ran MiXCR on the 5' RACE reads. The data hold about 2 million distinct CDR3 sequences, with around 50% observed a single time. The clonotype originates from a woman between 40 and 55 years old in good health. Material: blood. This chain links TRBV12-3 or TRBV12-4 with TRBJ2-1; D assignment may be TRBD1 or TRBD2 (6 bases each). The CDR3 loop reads CASSLLGGGPINEQFF. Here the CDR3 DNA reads TGTGCCAGCAGTCTTCTAGGTGGGGGGCCTATCAATGAGCAGTTCTTC.